The present T cell receptor (beta chain) was sequenced within a study of a mutant IDH1 vaccine in newly diagnosed glioma. This CDR3 has 15 amino acids. Trimming shortened V by 3 bases and J by 0 bases, and 10 bases separated the two germline ends. CDR1 SGHNT and CDR2 YENEEA come from the germline V gene. Data came from immunoSEQ multiplex PCR; TCRdb stores just in-frame clones and leaves some out. The sample yields around 34,000 clones, roughly 50% seen once. As for time point: week 5, during vaccination. Each dose of the vaccine consisted of 300 ug of mutant IDH1 20-mer peptide, with topical imiquimod. This clone occurred once. The target antigen is unknown.

The sample consisted of PBMCs, taken from a glioma patient whose treatment included an IDH1 peptide vaccine. This chain connects TRBV11-3 to TRBJ2-3; weak D call: TRBD2 (5 bases). This TCR came from a woman younger than 30 with glioma. The CDR3 here is CASSLGGQSTDTQYF. CDR3 nucleotides: TGTGCCAGCAGCTTGGGCGGGCAAAGCACAGATACGCAGTATTTT.